This entry concerns a single TCR beta chain. What it binds is unknown. The sample is drawn from a study of T cells in tumors after PD-1 blockade. The table came from immunoSEQ multiplex PCR; TCRdb's copy has only in-frame clones and leaves some out. Among fewer than 25,000 clones listed, around four fifths were seen once. The germline CDR1 and CDR2 sequences are GTSNPN and SVGIG (reference sequence). V was clipped by 4 bases and J by 6 bases; unmatched bases: 15. The CDR3 consists of 17 residues. The study's findings and limits: Blood contained about 43% of the tumor's TCR clonotypes.

This clonotype was sampled from a human donor with basal cell carcinoma. The V and J genes are TRBV30 and TRBJ2-3, with 11 nucleotides matching TRBD2. This material consisted of PBMCs, taken after anti-PD-1 treatment. The CDR3 nucleotides read TGTGCCTGGATACCCTACCCCACTAGCGGGGGTTTTGATACGCAGTATTTT. Its protein is CAWIPYPTSGGFDTQYF.